This TCR beta chain comes out of a study of blood T cell repertoires in COVID-19. TCRdb's table, derived via immunoSEQ multiplex PCR, lists solely in-frame clones and lacks some. The sample has around 300,000 clones, nearly 90% seen once. Germline CDR1 is ENHRY and CDR2 is SYGVKD. The CDR3 sequence is 16 residues long. Trimming removed 2 bases from V and 4 bases from J, with 17 bases in between. This TCR was recovered from a young woman with acute COVID-19. The chain carries TRBV10-3 and TRBJ1-1; TRBD1 might be the D (6 bases). Sequencing input: PBMCs or T cells enriched from blood (not recorded which). DNA for the CDR3: TGTGCCATCAGTGAGAGGGGGAGGGGGTCGACCACTGAAGCTTTCTTT. It codes for CAISERGRGSTTEAFF.